This T cell receptor beta chain comes out of a study of human T cells and chemical hapten exposure listed by TCRdb under 2021. For context, the study as a whole: For sensitization, 2% DPC in acetone was applied to a 2 cm by 2 cm area of upper inner arm skin. Patients additionally received weekly therapeutic DPC doses to the scalp throughout the roughly 24-week study period. Patch testing on the upper back used Finn chambers containing 0.01% DPC, with scoring done after 6 days according to International Contact Dermatitis Research Group standards. The mostly female patient cohort included alopecia areata with under or over 50% scalp involvement, alopecia totalis and alopecia universalis. Libraries were combined into a pool for sequencing, and differences in TCR yield between samples came mainly from small differences in library volumes within the pool. This study followed changes in the peripheral blood TCR repertoire in vivo during primary and secondary sensitization of alopecia patients to the hapten diphenylcyclopropenone (DPC). Blood samples were taken from patients before sensitization (week 0) and at 2, 6 and about 24 weeks after DPC sensitization. Around 30 alopecia patients provided blood for TCR sequencing at one to four time points (pre-sensitization, 2, 6 and 24 weeks). The research as a whole found: No change with DPC sensitization was found in the number of TCRs above 1 in 1000 frequency, and no evidence of global repertoire structure alterations was found. A positive correlation was found between the number of PT1 expanded TCRs and patch test score, with significance reached at thresholds 8, 16 and 32 but not 4. Because all patients had alopecia, a presumed autoimmune disease, the immune response of the patients might differ from that of healthy individuals. Repeated subsampling changed both the strength of the expansion versus patch-test correlation and the threshold at which that correlation became significant. Expanded TCRs formed significantly more large CDR3 similarity clusters than pre-sensitization or healthy control sets, consistent with antigen-driven responses.

Libraries were built with RACE. For sequencing, a NextSeq 500 was employed. During library preparation, unique molecular identifiers were attached to individual cDNA molecules so that TCRs could be counted in a quantitative, reproducible way. Each blood RNA sample was used to sequence both TCR alpha and TCR beta chains. As for how the authors treated the data: A median of around 100,000 TCRs per sample was observed, with a range of 23,224 to 690,600. V, J and CDR3 annotation of the TCR reads was performed with the Decombinator software suite. For the PS versus PT1 abundance plots, all samples were subsampled to the same number of TCRs (28,000). Expanded TCRs were defined as absent before sensitization and observed at least eight times at the 2-week time point. TCRdb trimmed the raw reads at Q25, called clones with MiXCR and kept productive beta chains. Rows matching on CDR3 protein sequence are summarized as one entry with the most common DNA and genes. The V and J calls and clone size come from TCRdb's table, not from the authors' own analysis. The sample table lists about 350,000 distinct CDR3 sequences, 4.5% to 7% of them with a count of one. Of the sample, over 6.5% is held by the ten largest clones.

This clonotype has ten or more counts. The antigen it binds to is not known. Per-base qualities were not stored, and no clone one base away is much larger. Interpreted using the paper, the time point label stands for: pre-sensitization, week 0. What this sample's treatment or condition label stands for: therapeutic diphenylcyclopropenone sensitization with weekly scalp DPC. At each patch-test visit, blood was drawn before the patch test was applied. Patients were eligible if aged 18 to 70, diagnosed with alopecia and judged suitable for DPC therapy, and pregnant patients were excluded. Total RNA was extracted from unfractionated whole blood collected in Tempus Blood RNA tubes. CDR1 is given as LGHDT and CDR2 as YNNKEL, both from the germline V gene (reference sequence). Relative to germline, V is 1 base shorter and J is 4 bases shorter, with 14 bases between their ends. There are 16 amino acids in the CDR3, from cysteine to phenylalanine inclusive. Only the CDR3 region is kept as DNA, spanning 48 bases read in frame from base 1.

Sample: whole blood, taken in connection with sensitization to the hapten diphenylcyclopropenone (DPC). The source of this sequence is a woman aged 18-29 years with alopecia areata. Some clones in this sample may be carry-over from other donors' samples. The V and J genes are TRBV3-1 and TRBJ1-5; perhaps TRBD1 is the D gene, with 6 bases matching. DNA sequence: TGTGCCAGCAGCCAAGGGGACCGGAGGGGGAATCAGCCCCAGCATTTT. Its protein reads: CASSQGDRRGNQPQHF.